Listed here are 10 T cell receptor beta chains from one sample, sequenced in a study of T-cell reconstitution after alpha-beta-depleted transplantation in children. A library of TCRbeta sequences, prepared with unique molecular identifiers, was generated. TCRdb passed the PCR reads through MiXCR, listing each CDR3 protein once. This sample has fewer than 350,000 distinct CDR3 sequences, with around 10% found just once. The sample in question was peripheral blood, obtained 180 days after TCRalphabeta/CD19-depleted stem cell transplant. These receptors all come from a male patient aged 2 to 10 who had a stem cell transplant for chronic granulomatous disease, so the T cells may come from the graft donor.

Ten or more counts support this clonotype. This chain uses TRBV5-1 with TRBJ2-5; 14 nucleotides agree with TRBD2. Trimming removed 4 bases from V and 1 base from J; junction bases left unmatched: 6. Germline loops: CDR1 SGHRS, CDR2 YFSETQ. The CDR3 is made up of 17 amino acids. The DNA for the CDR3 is TGCGCCAGCAGCCGGACTAGCGGGGGGCTCCTCCAAGAGACCCAGTACTTC. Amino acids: CASSRTSGGLLQETQYF.

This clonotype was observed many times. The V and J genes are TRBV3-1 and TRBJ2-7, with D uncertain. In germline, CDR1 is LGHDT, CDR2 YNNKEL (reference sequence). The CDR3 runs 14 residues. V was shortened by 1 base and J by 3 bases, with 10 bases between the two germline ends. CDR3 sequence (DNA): TGTGCCAGCAGCCAAGGGGTCAAGGACTACGAGCAGTACTTC. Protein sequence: CASSQGVKDYEQYF.

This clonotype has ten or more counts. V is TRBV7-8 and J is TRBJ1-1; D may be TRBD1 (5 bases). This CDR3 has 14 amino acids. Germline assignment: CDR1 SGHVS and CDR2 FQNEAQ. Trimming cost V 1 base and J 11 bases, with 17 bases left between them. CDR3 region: CASSLVYTAWGAFF. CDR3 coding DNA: TGTGCCAGCAGCTTAGTTTATACAGCTTGGGGGGCTTTCTTT.

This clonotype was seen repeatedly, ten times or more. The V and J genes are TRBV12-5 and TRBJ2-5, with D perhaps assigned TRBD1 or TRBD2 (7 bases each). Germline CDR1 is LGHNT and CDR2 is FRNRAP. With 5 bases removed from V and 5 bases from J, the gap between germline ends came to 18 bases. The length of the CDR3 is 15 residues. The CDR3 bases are TGTGCTAGTGGTCTCGGGACAGCGGGACTTGAGACCCAGTACTTC. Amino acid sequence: CASGLGTAGLETQYF.

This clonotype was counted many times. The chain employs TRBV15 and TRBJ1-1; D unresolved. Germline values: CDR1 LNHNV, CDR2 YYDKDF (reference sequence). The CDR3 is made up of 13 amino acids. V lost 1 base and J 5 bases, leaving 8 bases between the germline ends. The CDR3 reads CATSRAAGTEAFF. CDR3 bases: TGTGCCACCAGCAGAGCGGCGGGAACTGAAGCTTTCTTT.

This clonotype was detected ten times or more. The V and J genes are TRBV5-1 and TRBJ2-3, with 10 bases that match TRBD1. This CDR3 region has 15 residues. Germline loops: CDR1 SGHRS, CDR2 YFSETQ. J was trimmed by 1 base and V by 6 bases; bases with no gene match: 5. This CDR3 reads CASMDRGLGTDTQYF. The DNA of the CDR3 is TGCGCCAGCATGGACAGGGGGTTGGGCACAGATACGCAGTATTTT.

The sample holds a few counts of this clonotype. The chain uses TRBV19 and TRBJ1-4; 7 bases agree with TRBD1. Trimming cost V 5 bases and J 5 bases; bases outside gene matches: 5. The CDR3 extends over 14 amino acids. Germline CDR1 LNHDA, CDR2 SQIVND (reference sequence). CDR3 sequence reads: CASSSRDSNEKLFF. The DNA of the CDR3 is TGTGCCAGTAGTTCGCGGGACAGCAATGAAAAACTGTTTTTT.

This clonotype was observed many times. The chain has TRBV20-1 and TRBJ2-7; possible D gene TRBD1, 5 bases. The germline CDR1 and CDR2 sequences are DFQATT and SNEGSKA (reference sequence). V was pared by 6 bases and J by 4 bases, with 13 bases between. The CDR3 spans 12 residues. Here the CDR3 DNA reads TGCAGTGCAAAAAAAGGGGTTTACGAGCAGTACTTC. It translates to CSAKKGVYEQYF.

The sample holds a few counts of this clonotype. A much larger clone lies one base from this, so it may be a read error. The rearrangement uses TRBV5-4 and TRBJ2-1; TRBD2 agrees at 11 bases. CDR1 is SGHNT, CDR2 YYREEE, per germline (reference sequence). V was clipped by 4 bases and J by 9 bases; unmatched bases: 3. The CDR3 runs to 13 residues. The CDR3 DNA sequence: TGTGCCAGCAGCCACGGGACTAGCGGTGAGCAGTTCTTC. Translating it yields CASSHGTSGEQFF.

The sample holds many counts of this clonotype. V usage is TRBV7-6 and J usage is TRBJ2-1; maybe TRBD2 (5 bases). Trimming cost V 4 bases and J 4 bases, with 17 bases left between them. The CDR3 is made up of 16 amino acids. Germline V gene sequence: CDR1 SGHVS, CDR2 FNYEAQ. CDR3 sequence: CASSSPIGNSYNEQFF. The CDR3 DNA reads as TGTGCCAGCAGCTCCCCTATCGGGAATTCGTACAATGAGCAGTTCTTC.